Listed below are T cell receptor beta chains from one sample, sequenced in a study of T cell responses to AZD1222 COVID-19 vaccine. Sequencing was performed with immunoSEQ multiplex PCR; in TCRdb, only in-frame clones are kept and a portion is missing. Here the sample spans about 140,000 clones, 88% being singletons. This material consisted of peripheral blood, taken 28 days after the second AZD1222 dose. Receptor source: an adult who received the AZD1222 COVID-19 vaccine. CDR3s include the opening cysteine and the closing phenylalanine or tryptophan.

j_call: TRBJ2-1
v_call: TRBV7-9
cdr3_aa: CASSRQGIWNEQFF

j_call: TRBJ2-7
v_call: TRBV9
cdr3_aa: CASNPGQGAWEQYF

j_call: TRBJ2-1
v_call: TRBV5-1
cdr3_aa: CASSLAPQGISYNEQFF

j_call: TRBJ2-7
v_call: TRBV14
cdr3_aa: CASSQAVYEQYF

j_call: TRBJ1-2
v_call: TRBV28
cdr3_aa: CASKRPEVGYTF

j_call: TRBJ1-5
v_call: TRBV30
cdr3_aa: CAWSYRGRKPQHF

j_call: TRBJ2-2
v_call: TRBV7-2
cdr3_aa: CASSSYRDGHGELFF

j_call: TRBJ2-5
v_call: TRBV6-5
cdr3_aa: CASSYDGAGEETQYF

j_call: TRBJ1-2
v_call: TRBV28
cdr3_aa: CASSLSGFLYGYTF

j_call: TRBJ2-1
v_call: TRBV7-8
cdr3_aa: CASSLQLAVSSYNEQFF

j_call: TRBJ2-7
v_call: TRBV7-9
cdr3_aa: CASSPIPGLSYEQYF

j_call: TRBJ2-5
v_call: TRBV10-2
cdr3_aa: CATSSGLAGVGTQYF

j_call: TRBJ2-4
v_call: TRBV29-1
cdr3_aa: CSVEGGTNIQYF

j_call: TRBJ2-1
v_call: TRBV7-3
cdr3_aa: CASSLGLRAGGLDEQFF

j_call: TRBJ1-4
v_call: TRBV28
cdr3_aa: CASNPRGQGAEEKLFF

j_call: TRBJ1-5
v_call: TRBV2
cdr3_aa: CASSDRETQPQHF

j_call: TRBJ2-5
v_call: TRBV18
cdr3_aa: CASSPRAAGDGETQYF

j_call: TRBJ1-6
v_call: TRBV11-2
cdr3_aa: CASSRTASSYNSPLHF

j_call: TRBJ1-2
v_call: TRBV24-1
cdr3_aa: CATSDPGSVVGYTF